This entry lists 10 T cell receptor beta chains sequenced from one sample in a study of cytomegalovirus exposure and HLA in healthy donors. Vbeta (60) and Jbeta (13) primers were used in the PCR. Repertoires were generated with immunoSEQ multiplex PCR, while TCRdb's copy carries only in-frame clones and drops some. The sample yields about 260,000 clones, approximately 70% seen once. The specimen sequenced was PBMCs. The receptors were gathered from a female donor in good health and CMV-seronegative.

This clone was picked up a small number of times. CDR3: CASSFDRSSYGYTF. The CDR3 DNA reads as TGTGCCAGCAGCTTCGACAGGTCATCCTATGGCTACACCTTC. The chain combines TRBV11-2 with TRBJ1-2, with a weak D call TRBD1 (6 bases). The germline V gene has CDR1 SGHAT and CDR2 FQNNGV. The CDR3 runs to 14 residues. V gave up 3 bases and J gave up 4 bases, with 12 bases separating them.

The chain combines TRBV28 with TRBJ1-2; the match to TRBD1 covers 10 bases. The ends lost 4 bases at V and 8 bases at J; junction bases unmatched: 10. Per germline, CDR1 MDHEN and CDR2 SYDVKM. The CDR3 has 15 amino acids. Written as DNA, the CDR3 is TGTGCCAGCAGTTCCCCACCCGGGACAGGGGTCGGCTACACCTTC. Translating it yields CASSSPPGTGVGYTF.

V usage is TRBV27 and J usage is TRBJ2-7, with TRBD2 as a possible D gene (7 bases). The CDR3 has 14 residues. Germline assignment: CDR1 MNHEY and CDR2 SMNVEV (reference sequence). Deletions cut 6 bases from V and 6 bases from J, with 18 bases between. As DNA, the CDR3 is TGTGCCAGCAGCACGTCGGGGGGCACCCTCGAGCAGTACTTC. This encodes CASSTSGGTLEQYF.

The rearrangement joins TRBV10-3 to TRBJ1-2; the match to TRBD1 covers 11 bases. The germline gives CDR1 ENHRY, CDR2 SYGVKD. The ends lost 11 bases at V and 4 bases at J; junction bases unmatched: 9. This CDR3 comprises 14 residues. Written as DNA, the CDR3 is TGTGCCGCCAAGGACAGGGGGCCTGTCTATGGCTACACCTTC. Translating it yields CAAKDRGPVYGYTF.

The rearrangement joins TRBV4-2 to TRBJ1-1; TRBD1 matches 8 bases. The CDR3 extends over 16 amino acids. Germline V gives CDR1 LGHNA, CDR2 YNFKEQ. The trim removed 5 bases at V and 9 bases at J, leaving 17 bases unmatched. The CDR3 is CASSSKTVDRVRQAFF. The DNA of the CDR3 is TGTGCCAGCAGCTCAAAAACAGTGGACAGGGTTCGGCAAGCTTTCTTT.

This clone was seen a handful of times. The rearrangement links TRBV7-7 to TRBJ1-2; weak D call: TRBD1 (5 bases). In germline, CDR1 is SSHAT, CDR2 FNYEAQ (reference sequence). The V end was cut by 5 bases, the J end by 0 bases, with 16 bases between. There are 16 residues in the CDR3. CDR3 residues: CASSPDLRGSNYGYTF. CDR3 coding DNA: TGTGCCAGCAGCCCCGATCTTAGGGGTTCTAACTATGGCTACACCTTC.

Here the CDR3 reads CASSEFQGVYGYTF. For the CDR3, the DNA is TGTGCCAGCAGTGAATTCCAGGGGGTCTATGGCTACACCTTC. The chain carries TRBV2 and TRBJ1-2, with TRBD1 matching 7 bases. The trim removed 2 bases at V and 4 bases at J, leaving 4 bases unmatched. Germline V lookup: CDR1 SNHLY, CDR2 FYNNEI. This CDR3 is 14 amino acids long.

This clone was seen a single time. The V call is TRBV4-2, the J call TRBJ2-7; 8 nucleotides agree with TRBD1. This CDR3 has 15 residues. The germline V gene encodes CDR1 LGHNA and CDR2 YNFKEQ. Unmatched junction bases numbered 6, after V lost 2 bases and J lost 3 bases. The CDR3 reads CASSQLTGGRYEQYF. The CDR3 DNA reads TGTGCCAGCAGCCAACTAACAGGGGGGCGCTACGAGCAGTACTTC.

The chain links TRBV30 to TRBJ2-1; 10 bases agree with TRBD2. V gave up 3 bases and J gave up 7 bases; unmatched junction bases: 3. Germline loops: CDR1 GTSNPN, CDR2 SVGIG (reference sequence). The CDR3 has 13 amino acids. The DNA for the CDR3 is TGTGCCTGGAGAAGCGGGAGGGATAATGAGCAGTTCTTC. It encodes CAWRSGRDNEQFF.

J is TRBJ1-2 and V is TRBV18; TRBD1 is a possible D gene (6 bases). With 1 base removed from V and 4 bases from J, the gap between germline ends came to 13 bases. This CDR3 has 15 amino acids. In germline, CDR1 is KGHSH, CDR2 LQKENI. The CDR3 spells CASSPHMDSFYGYTF. CDR3 bases: TGTGCCAGCTCACCACATATGGACAGCTTCTATGGCTACACCTTC.